Following are 15 T cell receptor beta chains from one sample sequenced in a study of CD8 T cells in Susac syndrome. RNA totalling roughly 0.5 to 1 ug underwent reverse transcription with random hexamers. TCRdb passed the immunoSEQ multiplex PCR reads through MiXCR, listing each CDR3 protein once. Here the sample spans 150,000 to 200,000 distinct CDR3 sequences, 80% to 95% being singletons. The sample taken for sequencing was CD4+ T cells from PBMCs. The receptors were sampled from a human donor in good health.

The chain has TRBV12-3 or TRBV12-4 and TRBJ2-3; 8 nucleotides line up with TRBD2. This CDR3 is 14 amino acids long. V lost 4 bases and J lost 5; bases outside the gene matches: 5. CDR3: CASSSRGGQDTQYF. CDR3 coding DNA: TGTGCCAGCAGTTCCCGGGGGGGCCAAGATACGCAGTATTTT.

J is TRBJ1-2 and V is TRBV25-1; perhaps TRBD1 as D (6 bases). Germline-derived CDR1 and CDR2 are MGHDK and SYGVNS. Trimming shortened V by 6 bases and J by 1 base, and 15 bases separated the two germline ends. The CDR3 runs 15 residues. CDR3 sequence (DNA): TGTGCCAGCAGCGAGGGGGGGTCTTTTAACTATGGCTACACCTTC. It specifies CASSEGGSFNYGYTF.

This chain uses TRBV7-9 with TRBJ2-5; D is uncertain. The V end was cut by 1 base, the J end by 5 bases, with 17 bases between. CDR1 SEHNR and CDR2 FQNEAQ come from the germline V gene (reference sequence). This CDR3 spans 16 amino acids. The CDR3 here is CASSLGRLGPRETQYF. CDR3 bases: TGTGCCAGCAGCTTAGGCCGACTGGGCCCCCGGGAGACCCAGTACTTC.

The gene calls are TRBV5-1 and TRBJ1-6; D gene ambiguous. Per the germline V gene, CDR1 is SGHRS and CDR2 is YFSETQ. V was shortened by 0 bases and J by 6 bases, with 13 bases between the two germline ends. The CDR3 is made up of 16 amino acids. The CDR3 region has the DNA TGCGCCAGCAGCTTGGGTGGCACCGAAGGTAATTCACCCCTCCACTTT. As protein: CASSLGGTEGNSPLHF.

The chain uses TRBV15 and TRBJ2-5; 12 bases align to TRBD1. V lost 0 bases to trimming and J lost 3 bases; unmatched junction nucleotides: 14. The V gene's germline CDR1 is LNHNV and CDR2 YYDKDF (reference sequence). The CDR3 is made up of 20 amino acids. CDR3 sequence reads: CATSRDGGFGTGGVEETQYF. In DNA, the CDR3 is TGTGCCACCAGCAGAGATGGGGGATTCGGGACAGGGGGCGTCGAAGAGACCCAGTACTTC.

The CDR3 region is CASSVVGGMTEAFF. CDR3 DNA sequence: TGTGCCAGCAGCGTAGTGGGGGGCATGACTGAAGCTTTCTTT. The chain joins TRBV9 to TRBJ1-1; TRBD1 is a possible D gene (6 bases). The CDR3 is 14 amino acids. Germline values: CDR1 SGDLS, CDR2 YYNGEE. With 0 bases removed from V and 5 bases from J, the gap between germline ends came to 11 bases. The variable domain in full, completed from reference TRBV9 and TRBJ1-1, reads DSGVTQTPKHLITATGQRVTLRCSPRSGDLSVYWYQQSLDQGLQFLIQYYNGEERAKGNILERFSAQQFPDLHSELNLSSLELGDSALYFCASSVVGGMTEAFFGQGTRLTVV.

In its sample, this clonotype was seen once. The CDR3 DNA reads as TGCAGCGTTGGAGATGAAAAACTGTTTTTT. Translated, it gives CSVGDEKLFF. The rearrangement links TRBV29-1 to TRBJ1-4; D gene uncertain. Trimming took off 4 bases at V and 6 bases at J, with 3 bases between the two ends. Germline V lookup: CDR1 SQVTM, CDR2 ANQGSEA. This CDR3 has 10 amino acids. The full variable domain, rest sourced from reference TRBV29-1 and TRBJ1-4, is SAVISQKPSRDICQRGTSLTIQCQVDSQVTMMFWYRQQPGQSLTLIATANQGSEATYESGFVIDKFPISRPNLTFSTLTVSNMSPEDSSIYLCSVGDEKLFFGSGTQLSVL.

V usage is TRBV25-1 and J usage is TRBJ1-1; D gene uncertain. This CDR3 spans 14 amino acids. V lost 3 bases, J lost 3 bases, and 11 bases lay in between. Per the germline V gene, CDR1 is MGHDK and CDR2 is SYGVNS. CDR3 bases: TGTGCCAGCAGTGATCCCGGGGATTACACTGAAGCTTTCTTT. Protein: CASSDPGDYTEAFF.

The V call is TRBV5-1, the J call TRBJ1-2; D is undetermined. The germline gives CDR1 SGHRS, CDR2 YFSETQ. The CDR3 has 14 residues. Trimming left V 5 bases short and J 6 bases short, with 17 bases between. CDR3 sequence (DNA): TGCGCCAGCAGTGCCCCCGTTGAGAAGAATGGCTACACCTTC. Its protein product is CASSAPVEKNGYTF.

J is TRBJ2-3 and V is TRBV29-1; D not resolved. V lost 0 bases, J lost 5 bases, and 6 bases lay in between. This CDR3 contains 12 residues. Germline loops: CDR1 SQVTM, CDR2 ANQGSEA. The CDR3 bases are TGCAGCGTTGAAGATACGATAGATACGCAGTATTTT. It codes for CSVEDTIDTQYF.

The genes are TRBV5-1 and TRBJ2-6; D may be TRBD1 (5 bases). Germline V CDR1 and CDR2: SGHRS, YFSETQ. With 1 base removed from V and 0 bases from J, the gap between germline ends came to 11 bases. The CDR3 extends over 17 amino acids. The CDR3 bases are TGCGCCAGCAGCTTGCGTGACAGTAGCTCTGGGGCCAACGTCCTGACTTTC. Translation gives CASSLRDSSSGANVLTF. Together with reference TRBV5-1 and TRBJ2-6, the CDR3 gives the full variable domain: KAGVTQTPRYLIKTRGQQVTLSCSPISGHRSVSWYQQTPGQGLQFLFEYFSETQRNKGNFPGRFSGRQFSNSRSEMNVSTLELGDSALYLCASSLRDSSSGANVLTFGAGSRLTVL.

This clonotype was seen a single time. This chain connects TRBV7-3 to TRBJ1-1, with D perhaps TRBD1 (5 bases). The CDR3 extends over 13 amino acids. The ends were cut back, 6 bases at V and 0 bases at J, with 8 bases in the middle. Germline CDR1 reads SGHTA; CDR2 reads FQGTGA. The CDR3 bases are TGTGCCAGCAGGGGGGGTATGAACACTGAAGCTTTCTTT. Translation: CASRGGMNTEAFF.

V usage is TRBV10-3 and J usage is TRBJ1-2; D gene unclear. Trimming stripped 6 bases from V and 0 bases from J, with 8 bases between. The CDR3 spans 13 residues. Germline V lookup: CDR1 ENHRY, CDR2 SYGVKD. CDR3 bases: TGTGCCATCAGCTCAGGAGCTAACTATGGCTACACCTTC. It encodes CAISSGANYGYTF.

The chain has TRBV5-1 and TRBJ1-2; weak D call: TRBD1 (6 bases). The CDR3 runs 14 residues. V was clipped by 4 bases and J by 6 bases, with 16 bases between them. The germline V gene encodes CDR1 SGHRS and CDR2 YFSETQ. The CDR3 loop reads CASSQTGLTDGYTF. CDR3 nucleotide sequence: TGCGCCAGCAGCCAGACAGGCCTAACGGATGGCTACACCTTC.

This chain joins TRBV27 and TRBJ2-2; the D is unclear. The germline V gene has CDR1 MNHEY and CDR2 SMNVEV (reference sequence). This CDR3 has 15 amino acids. The V end was cut by 6 bases, the J end by 5 bases, with 16 bases between. CDR3: CASRQPRLGTGELFF. DNA of the CDR3: TGTGCCAGCAGACAACCTAGGTTGGGGACCGGGGAGCTGTTTTTT.